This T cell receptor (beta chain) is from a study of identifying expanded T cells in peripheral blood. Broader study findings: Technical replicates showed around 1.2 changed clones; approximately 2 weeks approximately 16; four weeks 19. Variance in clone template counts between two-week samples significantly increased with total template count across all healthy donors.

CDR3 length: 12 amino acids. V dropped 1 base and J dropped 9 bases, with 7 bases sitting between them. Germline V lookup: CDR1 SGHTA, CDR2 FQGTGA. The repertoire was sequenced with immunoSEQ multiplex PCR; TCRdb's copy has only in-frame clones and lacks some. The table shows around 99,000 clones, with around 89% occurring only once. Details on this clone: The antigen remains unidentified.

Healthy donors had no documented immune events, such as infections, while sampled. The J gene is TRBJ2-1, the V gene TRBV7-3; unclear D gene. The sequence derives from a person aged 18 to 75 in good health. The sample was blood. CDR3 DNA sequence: TGTGCCAGCAGCTTAATCCGAGGTGAGCAGTTCTTC. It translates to CASSLIRGEQFF.